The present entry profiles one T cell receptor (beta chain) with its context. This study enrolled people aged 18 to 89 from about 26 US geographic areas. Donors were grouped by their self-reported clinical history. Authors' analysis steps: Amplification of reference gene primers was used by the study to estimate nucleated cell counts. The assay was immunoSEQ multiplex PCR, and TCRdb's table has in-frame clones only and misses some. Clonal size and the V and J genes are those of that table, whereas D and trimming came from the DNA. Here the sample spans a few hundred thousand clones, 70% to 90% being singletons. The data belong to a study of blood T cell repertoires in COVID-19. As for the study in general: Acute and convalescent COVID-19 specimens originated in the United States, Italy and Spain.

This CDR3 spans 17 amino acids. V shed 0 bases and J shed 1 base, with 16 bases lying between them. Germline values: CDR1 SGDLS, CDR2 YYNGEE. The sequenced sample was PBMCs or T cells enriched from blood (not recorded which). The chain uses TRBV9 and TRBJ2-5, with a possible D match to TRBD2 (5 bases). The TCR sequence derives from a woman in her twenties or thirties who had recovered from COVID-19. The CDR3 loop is CASSVGLVPGGQETQYF. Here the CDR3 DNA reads TGTGCCAGCAGCGTAGGGTTGGTCCCTGGAGGCCAAGAGACCCAGTACTTC.